This TCR beta chain comes out of a study of siplizumab effects on memory and regulatory T cells. Study-level findings and limits: Contribution to the alloresponse seemed major for naive T cells, which also seemed more diverse than memory cells. Mappable CD4+ clones that were alloreactive averaged about 63% Treg-derived with siplizumab versus approximately 27% in controls. Suppressive function of proliferating Tregs from siplizumab cultures was not confirmed.

About 10^5 TCR templates per sample were sequenced. TCRdb keeps only in-frame clones here, not all; method: immunoSEQ multiplex PCR. The table shows about 50,000 clones, with roughly 97% occurring only once. For this clone: Its specificity is unknown.

V was cut by 2 bases and J by 5 bases, with 8 bases left in between. Germline V gives CDR1 MNHNS, CDR2 SASEGT. CDR3 length: 13 residues. The receptor comes from a human donor in good health. The V and J genes are TRBV6-1 and TRBJ2-3; D gene unclear. Sequences were obtained from naive CD4+ T cells sorted from blood. For the CDR3, the DNA is TGTGCCAGCAGTGAAAAATCAAGAGATACGCAGTATTTT. Encoded protein: CASSEKSRDTQYF.